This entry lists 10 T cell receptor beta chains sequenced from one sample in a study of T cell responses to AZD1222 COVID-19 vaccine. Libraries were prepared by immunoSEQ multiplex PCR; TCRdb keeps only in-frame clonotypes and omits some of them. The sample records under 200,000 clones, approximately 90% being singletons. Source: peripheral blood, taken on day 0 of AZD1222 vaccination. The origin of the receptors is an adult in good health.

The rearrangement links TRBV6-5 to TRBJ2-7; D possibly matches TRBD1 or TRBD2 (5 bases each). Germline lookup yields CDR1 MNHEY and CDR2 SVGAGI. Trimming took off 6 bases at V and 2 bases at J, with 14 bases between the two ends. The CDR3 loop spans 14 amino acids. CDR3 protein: CASRPRGTTYEQYF. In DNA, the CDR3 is TGTGCCAGCAGACCGCGAGGGACGACCTACGAGCAGTACTTC.

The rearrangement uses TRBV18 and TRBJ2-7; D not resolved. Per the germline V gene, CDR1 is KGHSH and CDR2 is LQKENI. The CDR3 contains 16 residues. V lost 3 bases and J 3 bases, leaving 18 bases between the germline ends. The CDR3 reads CASSPYGSRVYYEQYF. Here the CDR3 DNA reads TGTGCCAGCTCACCTTATGGCAGCCGGGTATACTACGAGCAGTACTTC.

The CDR3 DNA reads TGTGCCAGCAGCCAAACAACTAGCGGGAGGGTAGAATTTTTT. Its protein product is CASSQTTSGRVEFF. This chain uses TRBV3-1 (or the pseudogene TRBV3-2) with TRBJ2-2; 13 nucleotides line up with TRBD2. The V segment lost 2 bases and the J segment 17 bases; nucleotides outside the gene matches: 8. The CDR3 contains 14 residues. Per the germline V gene, CDR1 is LGHDT and CDR2 is YNNKEL (reference sequence).

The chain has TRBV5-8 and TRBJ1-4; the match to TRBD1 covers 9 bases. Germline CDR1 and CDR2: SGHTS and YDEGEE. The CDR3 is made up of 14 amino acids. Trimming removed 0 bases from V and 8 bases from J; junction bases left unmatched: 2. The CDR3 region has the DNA TGTGCCAGCAGCTTGGACAGGGGGCGCGAAAAACTGTTTTTT. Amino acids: CASSLDRGREKLFF.

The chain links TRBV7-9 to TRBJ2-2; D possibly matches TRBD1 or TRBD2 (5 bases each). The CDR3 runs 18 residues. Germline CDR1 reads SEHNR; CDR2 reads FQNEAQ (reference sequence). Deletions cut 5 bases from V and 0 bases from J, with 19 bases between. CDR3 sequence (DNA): TGTGCCAGCAGCCCGGGATGGGGCAATACGGCGAACACCGGGGAGCTGTTTTTT. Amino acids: CASSPGWGNTANTGELFF.

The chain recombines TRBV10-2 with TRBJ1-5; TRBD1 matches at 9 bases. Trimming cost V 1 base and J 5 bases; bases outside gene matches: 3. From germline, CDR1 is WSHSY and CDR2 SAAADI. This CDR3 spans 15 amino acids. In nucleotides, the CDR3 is TGCGCCAGCAGTGAGTTTACAGGGGGCGATCAGCCCCAGCATTTT. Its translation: CASSEFTGGDQPQHF.

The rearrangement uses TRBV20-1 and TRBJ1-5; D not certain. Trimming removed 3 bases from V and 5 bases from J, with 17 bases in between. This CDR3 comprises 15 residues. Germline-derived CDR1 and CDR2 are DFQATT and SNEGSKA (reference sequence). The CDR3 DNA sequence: TGCAGTGCTAGTGGTTTCCCGGCAAGCCATCAGCCCCAGCATTTT. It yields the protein CSASGFPASHQPQHF.

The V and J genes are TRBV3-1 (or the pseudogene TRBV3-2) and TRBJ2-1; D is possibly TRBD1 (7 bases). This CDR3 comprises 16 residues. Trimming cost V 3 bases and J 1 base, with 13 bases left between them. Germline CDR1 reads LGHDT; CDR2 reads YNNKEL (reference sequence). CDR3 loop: CASSQGGQRSYNEQFF. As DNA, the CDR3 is TGTGCCAGCAGCCAGGGGGGACAGCGATCCTACAATGAGCAGTTCTTC.

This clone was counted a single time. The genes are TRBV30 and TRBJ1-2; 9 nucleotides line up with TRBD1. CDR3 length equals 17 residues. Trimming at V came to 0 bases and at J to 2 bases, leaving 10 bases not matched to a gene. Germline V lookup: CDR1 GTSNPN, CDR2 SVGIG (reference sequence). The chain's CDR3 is CAWSVIGQGKRNYGYTF. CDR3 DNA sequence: TGTGCCTGGAGTGTAATAGGACAGGGGAAACGGAACTATGGCTACACCTTC.

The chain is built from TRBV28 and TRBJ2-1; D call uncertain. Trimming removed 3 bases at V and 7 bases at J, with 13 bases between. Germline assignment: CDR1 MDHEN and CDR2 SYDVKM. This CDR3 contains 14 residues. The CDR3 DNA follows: TGTGCCAGCAGTTTTTCCCTAGTTCGGAATGAGCAGTTCTTC. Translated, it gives CASSFSLVRNEQFF.